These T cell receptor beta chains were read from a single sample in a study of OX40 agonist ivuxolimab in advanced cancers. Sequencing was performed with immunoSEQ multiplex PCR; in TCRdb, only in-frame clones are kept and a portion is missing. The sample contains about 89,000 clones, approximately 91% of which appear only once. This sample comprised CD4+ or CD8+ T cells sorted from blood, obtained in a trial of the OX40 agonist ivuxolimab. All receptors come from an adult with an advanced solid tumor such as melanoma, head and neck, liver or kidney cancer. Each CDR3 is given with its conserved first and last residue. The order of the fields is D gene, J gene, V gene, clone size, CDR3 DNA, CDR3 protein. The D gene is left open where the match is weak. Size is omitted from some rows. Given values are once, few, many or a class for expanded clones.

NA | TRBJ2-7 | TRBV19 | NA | TGTGCCAGACGGGACACCTACGAGCAGTACTTC | CARRDTYEQYF
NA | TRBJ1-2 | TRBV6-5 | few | TGTGCCAGCAGCGAACAGGGACCCTATGGCTACACCTTC | CASSEQGPYGYTF
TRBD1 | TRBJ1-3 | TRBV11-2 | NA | TGTGCCAGCACTACAGGGGTACGGAACACCATATATTTT | CASTTGVRNTIYF
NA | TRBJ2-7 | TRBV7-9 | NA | TGTGCCAGCAGCTTAGATCTCTCCTACGAGCAGTACTTC | CASSLDLSYEQYF
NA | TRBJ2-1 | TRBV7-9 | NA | TGTGCCAGCAGCTTAGAATCCTACTACAATGAGCAGTTCTTC | CASSLESYYNEQFF
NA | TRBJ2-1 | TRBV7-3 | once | TGTGCCAGCAGCTTAAGGCCCAGGGATGAGCAGTTCTTC | CASSLRPRDEQFF
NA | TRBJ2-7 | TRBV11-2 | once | TGTGCCAGCAGCCTTGCCAAATCCTACGAGCAGTACTTC | CASSLAKSYEQYF
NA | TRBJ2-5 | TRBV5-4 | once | TGTGCCAGCGGCACGGGGGATAGGAAAGAGACCCAGTACTTC | CASGTGDRKETQYF
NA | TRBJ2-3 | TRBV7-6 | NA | TGTGCCAGCAGCTTAGCCCGGGCGGGGTATCGCACAGATACGCAGTATTTT | CASSLARAGYRTDTQYF
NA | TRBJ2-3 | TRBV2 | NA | TGTGCCGGAGAGCAGGGGAGGGTAGGCACAGATACGCAGTATTTT | CAGEQGRVGTDTQYF
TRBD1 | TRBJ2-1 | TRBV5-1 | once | TGCGCCAGCAGCCCCCGGACAGGGGGTGATGAGCAGTTCTTC | CASSPRTGGDEQFF
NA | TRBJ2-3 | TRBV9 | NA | TGTGCCAGCAGCGTAGATTGGGCAGATACGCAGTATTTT | CASSVDWADTQYF
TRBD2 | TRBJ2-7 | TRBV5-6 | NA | TGTGCCAGCATCCTAGCGGGGGGTAGTTCCTACGAGCAGTACTTC | CASILAGGSSYEQYF
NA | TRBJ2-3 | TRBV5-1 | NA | TGCGCCAGCAGCCTCCACCAACCAAAAGGGACGGTCCAGCTCACAGATACGCAGTATTTT | CASSLHQPKGTVQLTDTQYF
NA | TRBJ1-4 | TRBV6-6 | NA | TGTGCCAGCAGTTATGGACAAGCATATAATGAAAAACTGTTTTTT | CASSYGQAYNEKLFF
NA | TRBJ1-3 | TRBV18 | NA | TGTGCCAGCTCACCACAGGTTAACTCTGGAAACACCATATATTTT | CASSPQVNSGNTIYF
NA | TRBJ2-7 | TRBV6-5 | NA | TGTGCCAGCAGTTACTCTCGCTCACCGTCCTACGAGCAGTACTTC | CASSYSRSPSYEQYF
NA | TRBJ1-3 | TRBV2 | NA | TGTGCCAGCGACGCTGACTTCCCTGGAAACACCATATATTTT | CASDADFPGNTIYF
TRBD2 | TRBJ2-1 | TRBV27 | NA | TGTGCCAGCAGTTTATCGCTGGGGCGGGGGGCCTTAAGGGGTTACAATGAGCAGTTCTTC | CASSLSLGRGALRGYNEQFF
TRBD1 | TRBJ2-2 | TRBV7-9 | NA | TGTGCCAGCAGTTCTCCCACAGGGGATTCAGGTTGGAACACCGGGGAGCTGTTTTTT | CASSSPTGDSGWNTGELFF
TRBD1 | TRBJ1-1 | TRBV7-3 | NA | TGTGCCAGCAGCCCAACAGGGGGCGGTGAAGCTTTCTTT | CASSPTGGGEAFF
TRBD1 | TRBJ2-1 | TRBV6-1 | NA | TGTGCCAGCAGCGCATCGCCCGGGACAGGGCTTTTCTTC | CASSASPGTGLFF
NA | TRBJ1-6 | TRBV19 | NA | TGTGCCAGTAGTACGAGACAGCTCAATTCACCCCTCCACTTT | CASSTRQLNSPLHF
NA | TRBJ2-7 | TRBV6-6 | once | TGTGCCAGCAGCCCCAAAGTACCTTACTACGAGCAGTACTTC | CASSPKVPYYEQYF
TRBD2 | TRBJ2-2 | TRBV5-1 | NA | TGCGCCAGCAGCCGGACTAGCGGGGGGACCGGGGAGCTGTTTTTT | CASSRTSGGTGELFF
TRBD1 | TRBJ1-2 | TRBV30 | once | TGTGCCTGGGTAGACAGGGTACCGATTACTAACTATGGCTACACCTTC | CAWVDRVPITNYGYTF
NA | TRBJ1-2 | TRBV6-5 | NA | TGTGCCAGCAGTCCCTGGACAGCGGGGGGCTACACCTTC | CASSPWTAGGYTF
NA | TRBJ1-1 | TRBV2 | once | TGTGCCAGCAGGTTCGTATCAATGAACACTGAAGCTTTCTTT | CASRFVSMNTEAFF
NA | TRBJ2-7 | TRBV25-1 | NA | TGTGCCAGCAGTGCGGACGGGGTCTCCTACGAGCAGTACTTC | CASSADGVSYEQYF
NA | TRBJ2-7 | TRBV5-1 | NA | TGCGCCAGCCTCCTCAGCTCCTACGAGCAGTACTTC | CASLLSSYEQYF
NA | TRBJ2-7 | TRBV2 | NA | TGTGCCAGCAGTGATGGATACGAGCAGTACTTC | CASSDGYEQYF
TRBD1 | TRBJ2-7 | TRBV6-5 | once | TGTGCCAGCAGTCGCGGGACAGGGGATTACTACGAGCAGTACTTC | CASSRGTGDYYEQYF
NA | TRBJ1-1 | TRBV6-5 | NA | TGTGCCAGCAGGGCCGGGACGGAAGATTCGTTAGCTTTCTTT | CASRAGTEDSLAFF
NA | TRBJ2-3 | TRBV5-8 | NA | TGTGCCAGCAGCTTCGGGACTCACGGAGATACGCAGTATTTT | CASSFGTHGDTQYF
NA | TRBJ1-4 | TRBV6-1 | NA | TGTGCCTCTCCTGCGGACGGCCGTAATGAAAAACTGTTTTTT | CASPADGRNEKLFF
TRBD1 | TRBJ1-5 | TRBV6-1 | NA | TGTGCCAGCAGTGAATATGGGACAGGCAATCAGCCCCAGCATTTT | CASSEYGTGNQPQHF
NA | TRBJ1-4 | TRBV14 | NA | TGTGCCAGCAGCCCCCGGGAGGTGAAGGAGGGGCCTAATGAAAAACTGTTTTTT | CASSPREVKEGPNEKLFF
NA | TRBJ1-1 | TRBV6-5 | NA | TGTGCCAGCAGTCTCTTCGGCGCTGAAGCTTTCTTT | CASSLFGAEAFF
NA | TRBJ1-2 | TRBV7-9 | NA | TGTGCCAGCAGCTTTGGCGGGATTATCGGGTACACCTTC | CASSFGGIIGYTF
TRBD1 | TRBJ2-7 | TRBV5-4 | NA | TGTGCCAGCAGCTTGGGCGGGACAGGGTTACAAGAGCAGTACTTC | CASSLGGTGLQEQYF
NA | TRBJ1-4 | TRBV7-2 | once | TGTGCCAGCAGCTCCCCCGGGGGGCGGGATGAAAAACTGTTTTTT | CASSSPGGRDEKLFF
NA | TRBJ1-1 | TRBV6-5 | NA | TGTGCCAGCAGTTACGGGGGATTCGGTAGTGAAGCTTTCTTT | CASSYGGFGSEAFF
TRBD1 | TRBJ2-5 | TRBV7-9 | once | TGTGCCAGCAGCTTAAGTACAGGGGCCCGGTTGGAGACCCAGTACTTC | CASSLSTGARLETQYF
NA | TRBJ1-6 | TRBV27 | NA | TGTGCCACCAGACGGGACGGCAATTCACCCCTCCACTTT | CATRRDGNSPLHF
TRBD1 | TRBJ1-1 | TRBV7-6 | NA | TGTGCCAGCAGCTTGAGAGGGGGCGCTGAAGCTTTCTTT | CASSLRGGAEAFF
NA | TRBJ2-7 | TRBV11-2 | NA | TGTGCCCGGGCCATAGACTACGAGCAGTACTTC | CARAIDYEQYF